This T cell receptor beta chain emerged from a study of T cell repertoires in cytomegalovirus infection. About the research overall: Public signatures in TCR beta pointed to CMV infection and matching HLA type.

Findings and caveats of the study: Carriage of CMV together with the relevant HLA was identifiable through cumulative public TCR beta family frequency. Clonotypes of TCR beta that were HLA-C-restricted and CMV-specific dominated the ex vivo response.

TCRdb called the reads again in MiXCR, with one record for every CDR3 protein. The data contain around 260,000 distinct CDR3 sequences, 25% of them seen just once; the ten biggest clones take up roughly 13%. Comment on this clonotype: Its specificity is not known.

The CDR3 loop spans 15 amino acids. Trimming removed 0 bases at V and 0 bases at J, with 12 bases between. Germline V gene sequence: CDR1 DFQATT, CDR2 SNEGSKA (reference sequence). The sequencing input was PBMCs. This TCR was recovered from a human donor in good health (CMV status not recorded). Some clones in this sample may be carry-over from other donors' samples. This sequence joins TRBV20-1 and TRBJ2-7; weak D call: TRBD1 (5 bases). The CDR3 sequence is CSARDRGTGSYEQYF. The CDR3 DNA is TGCAGTGCTAGAGATCGAGGCACAGGCTCCTACGAGCAGTACTTC.